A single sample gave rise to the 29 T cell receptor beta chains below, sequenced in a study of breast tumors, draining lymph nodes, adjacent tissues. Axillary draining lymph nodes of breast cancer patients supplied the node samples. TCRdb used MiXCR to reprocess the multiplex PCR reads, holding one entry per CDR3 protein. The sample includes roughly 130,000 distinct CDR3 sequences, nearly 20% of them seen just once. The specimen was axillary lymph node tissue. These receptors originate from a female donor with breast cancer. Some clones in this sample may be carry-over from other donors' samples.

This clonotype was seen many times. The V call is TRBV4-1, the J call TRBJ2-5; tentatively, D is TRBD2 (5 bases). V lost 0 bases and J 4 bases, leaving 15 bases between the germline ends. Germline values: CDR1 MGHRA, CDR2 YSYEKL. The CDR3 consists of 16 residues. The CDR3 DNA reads TGCGCCAGCAGCCAAGATCGTGCGAGGAGGCTAGAGACCCAGTACTTC. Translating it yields CASSQDRARRLETQYF.

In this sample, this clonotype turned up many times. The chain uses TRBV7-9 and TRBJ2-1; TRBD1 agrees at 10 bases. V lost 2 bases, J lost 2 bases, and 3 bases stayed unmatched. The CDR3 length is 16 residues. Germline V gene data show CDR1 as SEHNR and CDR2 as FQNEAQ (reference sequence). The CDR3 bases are TGTGCCAGCAGCTTATTAGGGACAGGGGCCTACAATGAGCAGTTCTTC. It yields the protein CASSLLGTGAYNEQFF. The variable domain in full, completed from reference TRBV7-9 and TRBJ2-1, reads DTGVSQNPRHKITKRGQNVTFRCDPISEHNRLYWYRQTLGQGPEFLTYFQNEAQLEKSRLLSDRFSAERPKGSFSTLEIQRTEQGDSAMYLCASSLLGTGAYNEQFFGPGTRLTVL.

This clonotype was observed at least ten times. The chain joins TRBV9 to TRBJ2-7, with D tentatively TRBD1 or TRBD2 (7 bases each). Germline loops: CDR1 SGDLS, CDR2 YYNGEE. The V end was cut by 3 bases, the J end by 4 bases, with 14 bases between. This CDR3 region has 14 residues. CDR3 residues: CASSGGGGQYEQYF. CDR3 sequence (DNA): TGTGCCAGCAGCGGGGGGGGGGGACAGTACGAGCAGTACTTC.

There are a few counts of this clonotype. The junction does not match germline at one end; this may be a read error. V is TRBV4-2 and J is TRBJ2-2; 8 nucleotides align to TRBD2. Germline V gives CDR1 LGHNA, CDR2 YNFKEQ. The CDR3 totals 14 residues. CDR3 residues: CASSQLREGGGLFF. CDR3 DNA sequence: TGTGCCAGCAGCCAACTCCGGGAGGGGGGGGGGCTGTTTTTT.

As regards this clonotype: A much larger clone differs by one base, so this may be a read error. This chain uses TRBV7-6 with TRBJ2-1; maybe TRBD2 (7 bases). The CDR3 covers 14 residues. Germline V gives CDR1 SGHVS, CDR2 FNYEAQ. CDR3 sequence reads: CATAGGGLLNEQIF. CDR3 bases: TGTGCCACGGCTGGGGGGGGCCTTTTAAATGAGCAGATCTTC.

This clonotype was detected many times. The CDR3 bases are TGTGCCAGCAGTTACTCCTTGGTGGCTGGAGTGGACAATGAGCAGTTCTTC. Translated, it gives CASSYSLVAGVDNEQFF. V usage is TRBV6-6 and J usage is TRBJ2-1, with no clear D. Germline V gene data show CDR1 as MNHNY and CDR2 as SVGAGI (reference sequence). This CDR3 comprises 17 residues. V was trimmed by 0 bases and J by 5 bases, leaving 17 bases between them.

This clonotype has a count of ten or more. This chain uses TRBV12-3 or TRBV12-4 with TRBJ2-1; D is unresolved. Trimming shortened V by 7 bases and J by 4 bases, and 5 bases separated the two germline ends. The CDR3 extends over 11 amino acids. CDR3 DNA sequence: TGTGCCAGCATTAGATACAATGAGCAGTTCTTC. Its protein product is CASIRYNEQFF.

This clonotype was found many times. This chain's CDR3 is CASSGRGITGYFDPLHF. The CDR3, as DNA: TGTGCCAGCAGTGGACGTGGGATTACAGGCTACTTCGATCCCCTCCACTTT. The V gene is TRBV27, the J gene TRBJ1-6; tentative D call: TRBD1 (5 bases). Germline-derived CDR1 and CDR2 are MNHEY and SMNVEV (reference sequence). This CDR3 has 17 amino acids. With 5 bases removed from V and 13 bases from J, the gap between germline ends came to 27 bases.

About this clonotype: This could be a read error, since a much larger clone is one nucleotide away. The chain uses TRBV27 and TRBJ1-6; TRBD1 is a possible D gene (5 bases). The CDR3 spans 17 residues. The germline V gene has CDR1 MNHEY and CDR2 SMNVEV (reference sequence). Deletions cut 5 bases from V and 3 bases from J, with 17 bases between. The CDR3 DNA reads TGTGCCAGCAGTCCCGGGAGAGGGCAGGGCTATAATTCACCCCTCCACTTT. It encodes CASSPGRGQGYNSPLHF.

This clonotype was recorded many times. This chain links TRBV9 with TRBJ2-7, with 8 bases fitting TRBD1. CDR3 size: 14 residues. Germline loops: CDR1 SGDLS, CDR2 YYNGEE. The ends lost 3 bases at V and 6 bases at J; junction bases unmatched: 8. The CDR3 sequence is CASSAEPTGGEQYF. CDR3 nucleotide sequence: TGTGCCAGCAGCGCCGAGCCAACAGGGGGCGAGCAGTACTTC.

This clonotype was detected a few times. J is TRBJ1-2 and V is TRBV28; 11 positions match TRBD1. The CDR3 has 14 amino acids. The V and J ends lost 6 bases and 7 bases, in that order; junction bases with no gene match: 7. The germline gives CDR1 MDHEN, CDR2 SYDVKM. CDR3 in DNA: TGTGCCAGCAGCCTAGGACAGGGGGCGGGTGGCTACACCTTC. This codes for CASSLGQGAGGYTF.

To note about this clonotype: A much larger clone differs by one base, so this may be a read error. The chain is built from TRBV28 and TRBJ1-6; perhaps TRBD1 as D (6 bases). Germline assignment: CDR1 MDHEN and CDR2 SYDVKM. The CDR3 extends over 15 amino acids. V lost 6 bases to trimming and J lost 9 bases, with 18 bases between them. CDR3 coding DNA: TGTGCCAGCAGCACCGGGGGGGGCTACGTTTCACCCCTCCACTTT. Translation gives CASSTGGGYVSPLHF.

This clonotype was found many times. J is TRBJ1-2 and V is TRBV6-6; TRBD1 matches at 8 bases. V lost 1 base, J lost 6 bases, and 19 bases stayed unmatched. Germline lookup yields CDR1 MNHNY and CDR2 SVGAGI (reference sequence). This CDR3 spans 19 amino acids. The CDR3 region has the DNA TGTGCCAGCAGTTACTTTCAGAAACCTACTACCGTGACAGGGGATGGCTACACCTTC. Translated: CASSYFQKPTTVTGDGYTF.

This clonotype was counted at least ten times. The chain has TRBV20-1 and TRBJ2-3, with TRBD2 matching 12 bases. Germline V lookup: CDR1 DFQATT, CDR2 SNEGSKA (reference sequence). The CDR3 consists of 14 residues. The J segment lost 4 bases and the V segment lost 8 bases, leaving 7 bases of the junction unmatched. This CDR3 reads CSKRLAGAADTQYF. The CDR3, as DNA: TGCAGTAAAAGACTAGCGGGAGCAGCAGATACGCAGTATTTT.

CDR3 protein: CASSAGGAGYGYTF. Here the CDR3 DNA reads TGTGCCAGCAGTGCAGGGGGCGCAGGGTATGGCTACACCTTC. The V and J genes are TRBV27 and TRBJ1-2, with 8 bases fitting TRBD1. J was trimmed by 5 bases and V by 5 bases; bases with no gene match: 7. CDR3 length: 14 amino acids. Germline-derived CDR1 and CDR2 are MNHEY and SMNVEV (reference sequence).

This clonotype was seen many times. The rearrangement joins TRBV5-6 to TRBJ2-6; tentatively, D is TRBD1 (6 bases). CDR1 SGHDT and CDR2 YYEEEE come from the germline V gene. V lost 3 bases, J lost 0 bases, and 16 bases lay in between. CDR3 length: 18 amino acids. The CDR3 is CASSSEVRDTSGANVLTF. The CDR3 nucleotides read TGTGCCAGCAGCTCCGAGGTACGGGACACCTCTGGGGCCAACGTCCTGACTTTC.

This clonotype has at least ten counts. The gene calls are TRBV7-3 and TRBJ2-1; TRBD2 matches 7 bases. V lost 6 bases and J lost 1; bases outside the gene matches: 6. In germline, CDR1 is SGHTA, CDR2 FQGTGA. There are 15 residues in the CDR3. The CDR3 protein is CASSPEAGSYNEQFF. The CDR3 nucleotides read TGTGCCAGCAGTCCCGAAGCGGGGTCCTACAATGAGCAGTTCTTC.

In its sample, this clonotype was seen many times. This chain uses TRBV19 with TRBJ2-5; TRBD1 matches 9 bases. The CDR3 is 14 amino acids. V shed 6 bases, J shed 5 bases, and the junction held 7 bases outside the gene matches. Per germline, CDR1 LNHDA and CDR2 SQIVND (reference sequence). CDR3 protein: CASRKQGAGETQYF. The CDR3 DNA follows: TGTGCCAGTAGGAAACAGGGGGCGGGGGAGACCCAGTACTTC.

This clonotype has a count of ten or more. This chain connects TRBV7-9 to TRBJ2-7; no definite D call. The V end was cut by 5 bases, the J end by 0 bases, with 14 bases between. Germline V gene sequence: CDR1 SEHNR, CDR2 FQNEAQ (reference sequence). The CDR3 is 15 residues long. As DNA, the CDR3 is TGTGCCAGCAGCGGATACCAGGACCTCTCCTACGAGCAGTACTTC. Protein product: CASSGYQDLSYEQYF.

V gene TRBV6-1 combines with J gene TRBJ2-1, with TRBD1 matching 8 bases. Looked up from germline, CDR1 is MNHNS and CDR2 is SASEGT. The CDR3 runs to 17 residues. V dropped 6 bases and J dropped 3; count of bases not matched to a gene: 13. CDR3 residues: CASRGTLRTGSYNEQFF. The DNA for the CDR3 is TGTGCCAGCAGGGGCACCCTAAGGACAGGGAGCTACAATGAGCAGTTCTTC.

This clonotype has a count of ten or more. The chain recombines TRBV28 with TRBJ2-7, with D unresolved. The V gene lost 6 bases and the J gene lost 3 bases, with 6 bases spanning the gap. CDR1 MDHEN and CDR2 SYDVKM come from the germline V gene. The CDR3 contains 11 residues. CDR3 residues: CASRDLYEQYF. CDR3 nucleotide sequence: TGTGCCAGCAGAGACCTCTACGAGCAGTACTTC. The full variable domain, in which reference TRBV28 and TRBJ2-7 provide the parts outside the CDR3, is DVKVTQSSRYLVKRTGEKVFLECVQDMDHENMFWYRQDPGLGLRLIYFSYDVKMKEKGDIPEGYSVSREKKERFSLILESASTNQTSMYLCASRDLYEQYFGPGTRLTVT.

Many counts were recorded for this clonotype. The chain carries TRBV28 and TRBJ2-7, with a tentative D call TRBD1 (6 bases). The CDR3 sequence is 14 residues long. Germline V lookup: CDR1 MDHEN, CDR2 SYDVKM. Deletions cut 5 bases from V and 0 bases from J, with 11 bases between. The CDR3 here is CASSRTELSYEQYF. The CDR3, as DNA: TGTGCCAGCAGTCGGACAGAGCTCTCCTACGAGCAGTACTTC.

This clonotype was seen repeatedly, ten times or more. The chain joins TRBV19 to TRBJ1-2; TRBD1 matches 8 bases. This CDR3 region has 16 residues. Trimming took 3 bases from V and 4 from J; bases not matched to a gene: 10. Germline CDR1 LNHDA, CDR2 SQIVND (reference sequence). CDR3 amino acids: CASSIGGQGAGYGYTF. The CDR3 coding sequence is TGTGCCAGTAGTATTGGCGGCCAGGGGGCAGGCTATGGCTACACCTTC.

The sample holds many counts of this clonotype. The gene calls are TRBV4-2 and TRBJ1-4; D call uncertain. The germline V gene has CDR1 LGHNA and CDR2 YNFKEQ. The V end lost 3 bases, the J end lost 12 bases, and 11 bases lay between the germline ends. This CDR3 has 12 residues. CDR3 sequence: CASSQGEVELFF. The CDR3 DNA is TGTGCCAGCAGCCAGGGAGAAGTCGAACTGTTTTTT.

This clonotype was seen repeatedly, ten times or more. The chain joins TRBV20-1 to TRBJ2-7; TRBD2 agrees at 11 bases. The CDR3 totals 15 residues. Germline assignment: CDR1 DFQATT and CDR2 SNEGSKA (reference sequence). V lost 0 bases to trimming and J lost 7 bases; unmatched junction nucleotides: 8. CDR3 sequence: CSARDLAGGRGEQYF. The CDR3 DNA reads TGCAGTGCTAGAGATCTAGCGGGGGGCCGGGGAGAGCAGTACTTC.

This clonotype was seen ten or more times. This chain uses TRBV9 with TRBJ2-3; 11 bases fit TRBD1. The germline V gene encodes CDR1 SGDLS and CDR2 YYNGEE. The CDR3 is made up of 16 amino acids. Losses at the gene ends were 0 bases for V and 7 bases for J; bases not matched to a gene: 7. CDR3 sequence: CASSVVPGQGVNTQYF. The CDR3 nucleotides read TGTGCCAGCAGCGTAGTACCGGGACAGGGGGTAAATACGCAGTATTTT.

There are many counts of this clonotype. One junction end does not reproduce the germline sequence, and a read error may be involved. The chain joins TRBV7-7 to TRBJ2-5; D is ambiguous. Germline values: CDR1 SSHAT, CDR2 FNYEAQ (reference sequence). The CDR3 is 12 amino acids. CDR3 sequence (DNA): TGTGCTAGCAGCGCGGTCGGAGAGACCCAGTACTTC. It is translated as CASSAVGETQYF.

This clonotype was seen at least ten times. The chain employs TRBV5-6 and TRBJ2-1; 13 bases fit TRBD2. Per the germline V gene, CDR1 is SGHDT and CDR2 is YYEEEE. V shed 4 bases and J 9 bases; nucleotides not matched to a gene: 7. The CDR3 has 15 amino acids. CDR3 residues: CASSLRLAGGSEQFF. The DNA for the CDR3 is TGTGCCAGCAGCCTCCGACTAGCGGGGGGTTCTGAGCAGTTCTTC.

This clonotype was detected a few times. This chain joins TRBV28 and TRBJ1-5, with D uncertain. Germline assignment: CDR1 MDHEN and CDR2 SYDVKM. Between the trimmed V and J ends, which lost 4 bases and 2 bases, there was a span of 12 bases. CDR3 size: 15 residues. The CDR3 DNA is TGTGCCAGCAGTTCGGCAGGTCCCGGCAATCAGCCCCAGCATTTT. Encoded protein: CASSSAGPGNQPQHF. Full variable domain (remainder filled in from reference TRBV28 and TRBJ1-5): DVKVTQSSRYLVKRTGEKVFLECVQDMDHENMFWYRQDPGLGLRLIYFSYDVKMKEKGDIPEGYSVSREKKERFSLILESASTNQTSMYLCASSSAGPGNQPQHFGDGTRLSIL.